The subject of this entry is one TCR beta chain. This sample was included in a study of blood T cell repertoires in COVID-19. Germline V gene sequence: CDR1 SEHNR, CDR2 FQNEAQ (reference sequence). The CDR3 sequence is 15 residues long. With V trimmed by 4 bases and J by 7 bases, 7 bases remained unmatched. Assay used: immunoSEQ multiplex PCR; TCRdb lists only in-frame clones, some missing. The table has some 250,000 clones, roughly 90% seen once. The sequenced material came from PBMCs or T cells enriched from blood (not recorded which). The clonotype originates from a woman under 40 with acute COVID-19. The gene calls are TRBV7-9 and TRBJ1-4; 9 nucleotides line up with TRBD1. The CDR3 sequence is CASSSNRGRSEKLFF. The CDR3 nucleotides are TGTGCCAGCAGCTCTAACAGGGGGCGAAGTGAAAAACTGTTTTTT.